This TCR beta chain was sequenced in a study of Ad26.COV2.S vaccination and SARS-CoV-2 variants. Study overall: Trial arm assignment for the donor was COV1001 Ad26.COV2.S. Intramuscular Ad26.COV2.S doses were given once or twice, 56 days apart. Study-level findings and limits: Assessments of TCR breadth and depth may have underestimated the total T cell responses.

Measured with immunoSEQ multiplex PCR; TCRdb has only the in-frame clones, and not every one. The sample contains fewer than 900,000 clones, 80% to 90% of which appear only once. Regarding treatment: about 20 received Ad26.COV2.S at low or high dose, single or two shots; about 5 received placebo; per-sample allocation not given. The study sampled participants on day 63 after the first vaccine or placebo injection. This vaccine is an Ad26 vector that expresses the Wuhan-strain SARS-CoV-2 spike. This CDR3 is built from 14 residues. Germline V lookup: CDR1 SGHVS, CDR2 FQNEAQ. The V end lost 1 base, the J end lost 4 bases, and 8 bases lay between the germline ends. The table lists this clone with a count of one. Its target is not known.

The sequencing used peripheral blood, collected in a trial of Ad26.COV2.S vaccine versus placebo. This TCR was recovered from a person aged 18-65 years who received the Ad26.COV2.S COVID-19 vaccine or a placebo. V and J are TRBV7-8 and TRBJ1-5, with D hard to call. CDR3 in DNA: TGTGCCAGCAGCTTAGAATTCACGAATCAGCCCCAGCATTTT. As protein: CASSLEFTNQPQHF.